A selection of T cell receptor beta chains follows, all from one sample in a study of blood T cell repertoires in COVID-19. Sequencing was performed with immunoSEQ multiplex PCR; in TCRdb, only in-frame clones are kept and a portion is missing. The table has about 480,000 clones, 85% to 90% seen once. The sequencing sample was made of peripheral blood. These receptors all come from a woman aged 45-65 years with COVID-19, enrolled during active disease. The CDR3 runs from the conserved cysteine through the conserved F or W. The D gene is left open where the match is weak. The size field is filled for only some rows; it gives once, few, many or a size class.

j_gene	abundance	v_gene	d_gene	CDR3aa	CDR3nt
TRBJ2-3	NA	TRBV4-2	NA	CASSQDRWSRGAGTDTQYF	TGTGCCAGCAGCCAAGATAGGTGGTCGCGGGGCGCAGGGACAGATACGCAGTATTTT
TRBJ2-2	NA	TRBV24-1	NA	CATTGGVRGADSGELFF	TGTGCCACCACCGGTGGGGTTCGTGGGGCGGATTCCGGGGAGCTGTTTTTT
TRBJ1-1	NA	TRBV5-4	NA	CASSRVGEGTEAFF	TGTGCCAGCAGCCGCGTAGGGGAGGGCACTGAAGCTTTCTTT
TRBJ2-7	NA	TRBV29-1	NA	CSVRRDENEQYF	TGCAGCGTTCGCAGGGATGAGAACGAGCAGTACTTC
TRBJ1-2	NA	TRBV2	NA	CASSGENGYTF	TGTGCCAGCAGTGGTGAGAATGGCTACACCTTC
TRBJ2-5	NA	TRBV6-5	TRBD1	CASSYRQGTRETQYF	TGTGCCAGCAGTTACAGACAGGGTACTAGGGAGACCCAGTACTTC
TRBJ1-2	NA	TRBV24-1	TRBD1	CATSDAGTGSDRYTF	TGTGCCACCAGTGATGCTGGGACAGGCTCCGATCGCTACACCTTC
TRBJ1-2	NA	TRBV7-3	NA	CASSPGSPGGGYTF	TGTGCCAGCAGCCCAGGGTCCCCGGGAGGTGGCTACACCTTC
TRBJ1-2	NA	TRBV7-8	TRBD1	CASSLSHPMTGRQTVNYGYTF	TGTGCCAGCAGCTTATCACACCCTATGACAGGGCGGCAAACCGTAAACTATGGCTACACCTTC
TRBJ1-1	NA	TRBV28	NA	CASSSWGPQWGTEAFF	TGTGCCAGCAGCTCTTGGGGCCCCCAGTGGGGCACTGAAGCTTTCTTT
TRBJ2-5	NA	TRBV3-1/TRBV3-2	NA	CASSQGILRQETQYF	TGTGCCAGCAGCCAAGGAATCCTGCGACAAGAGACCCAGTACTTC
TRBJ1-2	NA	TRBV5-3	NA	CARSSRKGVCYGYTF	TGTGCCAGAAGCTCTCGGAAGGGGGTGTGCTATGGCTACACCTTC
TRBJ2-5	NA	TRBV5-8	TRBD2	CASSEGTSGGEETQYF	TGTGCCAGCAGCGAGGGGACTAGCGGGGGGGAAGAGACCCAGTACTTC
TRBJ1-2	NA	TRBV5-5	NA	CASSYELYGYTF	TGTGCCAGCAGTTACGAACTCTATGGCTACACCTTC
TRBJ2-3	NA	TRBV2	TRBD1	CASSWTGVTDTQYF	TGTGCCAGCAGTTGGACAGGGGTCACAGATACGCAGTATTTT
TRBJ2-1	NA	TRBV4-1	NA	CASSPLEAGGYNEQFF	TGCGCCAGCAGCCCCTTGGAGGCAGGGGGGTACAATGAGCAGTTCTTC
TRBJ1-2	NA	TRBV6-4	TRBD1	CASSELQGAGGYTF	TGTGCCAGCAGTGAGTTACAGGGGGCAGGTGGCTACACCTTC
TRBJ1-2	NA	TRBV20-1	NA	CSAGVGQINYGYTF	TGCAGTGCTGGTGTTGGTCAGATTAACTATGGCTACACCTTC
TRBJ1-6	NA	TRBV3-1/TRBV3-2	TRBD1	CASSLYGTGVAPLHF	TGTGCCAGCAGCCTCTACGGGACAGGGGTAGCACCCCTCCACTTT
TRBJ1-1	NA	TRBV11-2	TRBD1	CASSLRTGGARTEAFF	TGTGCCAGCAGCTTGCGGACAGGGGGCGCGCGAACTGAAGCTTTCTTT
TRBJ2-3	NA	TRBV4-1	NA	CASSQTIATDTQYF	TGCGCCAGCAGCCAGACTATCGCCACAGATACGCAGTATTTT
TRBJ1-2	NA	TRBV30	NA	CAWSVSRGSVGYTF	TGTGCCTGGAGTGTGAGTAGGGGATCGGTTGGCTACACCTTC
TRBJ2-1	NA	TRBV18	NA	CASSPFWAAAAYNEQFF	TGTGCCAGCTCACCCTTTTGGGCAGCAGCAGCCTACAATGAGCAGTTCTTC
TRBJ1-2	NA	TRBV29-1	NA	CSVVRERGYTF	TGCAGCGTTGTGCGGGAGAGGGGCTACACCTTC
TRBJ1-4	few	TRBV7-9	TRBD1	CASSLGQGANEKLFF	TGTGCCAGCAGCCTTGGACAGGGAGCTAATGAAAAACTGTTTTTT
TRBJ2-5	NA	TRBV7-6	TRBD2	CASSLSAGTSGGAKETQYF	TGTGCCAGCAGCCTCTCCGCCGGGACTAGCGGGGGGGCAAAAGAGACCCAGTACTTC